Presented here are 20 T cell receptor beta chains from one specimen sequenced in a study of blood T cell repertoires in COVID-19. Clones were read by immunoSEQ multiplex PCR, and TCRdb kept only the in-frame ones, dropping some. The sample yields around 300,000 clones, over 70% seen once. The sequenced material came from PBMCs or T cells enriched from blood (not recorded which). The receptor set was obtained from a man aged 30-40 years who had recovered from COVID-19.

V gene TRBV15 combines with J gene TRBJ1-4; D remains unclear. The CDR3 has 13 residues. V was clipped by 7 bases and J by 6 bases, with 12 bases between them. The germline V gene has CDR1 LNHNV and CDR2 YYDKDF (reference sequence). CDR3 in DNA: TGTGCCACCACCAGCAAGGGAGATGAAAAACTGTTTTTT. Translated, it gives CATTSKGDEKLFF.

The chain couples TRBV3-1 (or the pseudogene TRBV3-2) to TRBJ1-5; tentatively, D is TRBD1 (5 bases). The germline V and J ends were trimmed by 3 bases and 8 bases, with 8 bases remaining between them. Germline values: CDR1 LGHDT, CDR2 YNNKEL (reference sequence). This CDR3 comprises 12 residues. For the CDR3, the DNA is TGTGCCAGCAGCCAGGGGCCGGAGCCCCAGCATTTT. Encoded protein: CASSQGPEPQHF.

Here the CDR3 DNA reads TGTGCCAGCAGTTACGGGAGACACTACGAGCAGTACTTC. This translates into CASSYGRHYEQYF. The chain employs TRBV6-5 and TRBJ2-7; tentative D call: TRBD2 (5 bases). CDR1 MNHEY and CDR2 SVGAGI come from the germline V gene. This CDR3 is built from 13 residues. Trimming took off 2 bases at V and 3 bases at J, with 8 bases between the two ends.

This clone was seen more than once but under ten times. This chain uses TRBV18 with TRBJ2-2; 7 nucleotides line up with TRBD2. The germline V gene encodes CDR1 KGHSH and CDR2 LQKENI. With 0 bases clipped from V and 6 bases from J, the junction kept 4 bases outside the gene matches. The CDR3 sequence is 15 residues long. CDR3 nucleotides: TGTGCCAGCTCACCACCGAGCGGGGTGGCCGGGGAGCTGTTTTTT. This translates into CASSPPSGVAGELFF.

The chain links TRBV4-1 to TRBJ2-1; D gene unclear. The germline V and J ends were trimmed by 0 bases and 2 bases, with 11 bases remaining between them. There are 16 residues in the CDR3. The germline V gene has CDR1 MGHRA and CDR2 YSYEKL. The CDR3 here is CASSQDGRPAYNEQFF. The DNA for the CDR3 is TGCGCCAGCAGCCAAGACGGCAGGCCCGCCTACAATGAGCAGTTCTTC.

CDR3 residues: CASRQLTEAFF. In nucleotides, the CDR3 is TGTGCCAGCAGACAGCTCACTGAAGCTTTCTTT. The genes are TRBV28 and TRBJ1-1; D not certain. The V gene lost 6 bases and the J gene lost 4 bases, with 6 bases spanning the gap. Germline CDR1 is MDHEN and CDR2 is SYDVKM. This CDR3 spans 11 amino acids.

This clone has more than one count but fewer than ten. The rearrangement uses TRBV2 and TRBJ2-1; D may be TRBD1 (6 bases). CDR3 length: 15 amino acids. Between the trimmed V and J ends, which lost 9 bases and 0 bases, there was a span of 15 bases. The V gene's germline CDR1 is SNHLY and CDR2 FYNNEI. In nucleotides, the CDR3 is TGTGCCAGTTACAAGGACAGTATCTCCTACAATGAGCAGTTCTTC. It is translated as CASYKDSISYNEQFF.

The chain links TRBV19 to TRBJ2-2, with 9 bases fitting TRBD1. The CDR3 has 15 amino acids. The V and J ends lost 6 bases and 5 bases, in that order; junction bases with no gene match: 7. Germline V CDR1 and CDR2: LNHDA, SQIVND (reference sequence). Here the CDR3 reads CASSPRDRVTGELFF. In DNA, the CDR3 is TGTGCCAGTAGCCCCAGGGACAGGGTAACCGGGGAGCTGTTTTTT.

This clone showed up just a few times. The V call is TRBV2, the J call TRBJ1-2; a possible D gene is TRBD1 (6 bases). CDR1 and CDR2 from the germline V gene are SNHLY and FYNNEI. V was clipped by 7 bases and J by 4 bases, with 16 bases between them. This CDR3 has 14 amino acids. CDR3 nucleotides: TGTGCCAGCATCGGGACAACACCGGGCTATGGCTACACCTTC. Its translation is CASIGTTPGYGYTF.

This rearrangement joins TRBV5-1 to TRBJ1-1; no clear D. Germline V gives CDR1 SGHRS, CDR2 YFSETQ. Trimming took off 0 bases at V and 11 bases at J, with 35 bases between the two ends. This CDR3 region has 20 residues. CDR3 coding DNA: TGCGCCAGCAGCTTGGTTCTGCAAACCGTATCTCCTGCGGGCACCCTGCGGGCTTTCTTT. Protein sequence: CASSLVLQTVSPAGTLRAFF.

This clone has a handful of counts. This rearrangement joins TRBV30 to TRBJ1-4; possible D gene TRBD1, 5 bases. Germline CDR1 is GTSNPN and CDR2 is SVGIG (reference sequence). The CDR3 extends over 12 amino acids. Trimming took 0 bases from V and 8 from J, leaving 7 bases between them. CDR3 coding DNA: TGTGCCTGGAGTGTACAGGCCGAAAAACTGTTTTTT. This encodes CAWSVQAEKLFF.

This sequence joins TRBV10-3 and TRBJ1-4, with D tentatively TRBD1 (5 bases). CDR1 is ENHRY, CDR2 SYGVKD, per germline. The V gene lost 0 bases and the J gene lost 3 bases, with 11 bases spanning the gap. CDR3 size: 16 residues. For the CDR3, the DNA is TGTGCCATCAGTGAGTCAGGGGCCAGCGCTAATGAAAAACTGTTTTTT. Its protein is CAISESGASANEKLFF.

In regard to this clone: The same CDR3 also results from other DNA sequences found in this sample. The chain links TRBV18 to TRBJ2-3; D is uncertain. Germline values: CDR1 KGHSH, CDR2 LQKENI. The CDR3 is 12 residues long. Between the trimmed V and J ends, which lost 2 bases and 4 bases, there was a span of 4 bases. Written as DNA, the CDR3 is TGTGCCAGCTCACCAGGAGCAGATACGCAGTATTTT. Translated, it gives CASSPGADTQYF.

The rearrangement links TRBV19 to TRBJ2-7; D is perhaps TRBD2 (6 bases). The germline CDR1 and CDR2 sequences are LNHDA and SQIVND (reference sequence). V was trimmed by 5 bases and J by 7 bases, leaving 18 bases between them. The CDR3 loop spans 14 amino acids. The CDR3 protein is CASSDTGLAGEQYF. The DNA of the CDR3 is TGTGCCAGTAGTGACACGGGACTGGCAGGGGAGCAGTACTTC. The full variable domain, rest sourced from reference TRBV19 and TRBJ2-7, is DGGITQSPKYLFRKEGQNVTLSCEQNLNHDAMYWYRQDPGQGLRLIYYSQIVNDFQKGDIAEGYSVSREKKESFPLTVTSAQKNPTAFYLCASSDTGLAGEQYFGPGTRLTVT.

The chain is built from TRBV6-5 and TRBJ1-5; 7 bases match TRBD1. The germline CDR1 and CDR2 sequences are MNHEY and SVGAGI. This CDR3 contains 15 residues. V was pared by 10 bases and J by 0 bases, with 9 bases of the junction left unmatched. The CDR3: CATISQGFSNQPQHF. CDR3 DNA sequence: TGTGCCACCATCTCACAGGGGTTTAGCAATCAGCCCCAGCATTTT.

This clone was counted once. The V and J genes are TRBV6-5 and TRBJ1-1; D is unresolved. Germline-derived CDR1 and CDR2 are MNHEY and SVGAGI. The CDR3 sequence is 15 residues long. V lost 6 bases and J 0 bases, leaving 14 bases between the germline ends. The CDR3 spells CASRPRRGVNTEAFF. The CDR3 DNA reads TGTGCCAGCAGACCTAGGCGGGGTGTGAACACTGAAGCTTTCTTT.

This chain uses TRBV12-5 with TRBJ2-3; 7 nucleotides line up with TRBD2. The junction had 9 bases not matched to a gene; V was cut back by 6 bases and J by 6 bases. The CDR3 has 14 residues. Germline V lookup: CDR1 LGHNT, CDR2 FRNRAP. The CDR3 sequence: CASGPAGRLDTQYF. CDR3 DNA sequence: TGTGCTAGTGGCCCAGCGGGGAGATTGGATACGCAGTATTTT.

The chain carries TRBV13 and TRBJ1-6; D unresolved. The V gene's germline CDR1 is PRHDT and CDR2 FYEKMQ (reference sequence). CDR3 length: 13 amino acids. V was shortened by 5 bases and J by 8 bases, with 10 bases between the two germline ends. The CDR3 coding sequence is TGTGCCAGCAGCCGGAGGCGCTATTCACCCCTCCACTTT. Encoded protein: CASSRRRYSPLHF.

The gene calls are TRBV19 and TRBJ2-2, with 8 bases that match TRBD1. This CDR3 is 15 amino acids long. J gave up 4 bases and V 7 bases, and 8 bases lay outside the gene matches. The germline CDR1 and CDR2 sequences are LNHDA and SQIVND (reference sequence). CDR3 nucleotide sequence: TGTGCCAGTACCCTACAGGGGGTGGGCACCGGGGAGCTGTTTTTT. It translates to CASTLQGVGTGELFF. Complete variable domain (other parts from reference TRBV19 and TRBJ2-2): DGGITQSPKYLFRKEGQNVTLSCEQNLNHDAMYWYRQDPGQGLRLIYYSQIVNDFQKGDIAEGYSVSREKKESFPLTVTSAQKNPTAFYLCASTLQGVGTGELFFGEGSRLTVL.

CDR3 in amino acids: CASSDLRTGGATDTQYF. In DNA, the CDR3 is TGTGCCAGCAGTGACCTGAGAACGGGGGGGGCCACAGATACGCAGTATTTT. The gene calls are TRBV27 and TRBJ2-3; 8 bases line up with TRBD2. CDR1 is MNHEY and CDR2 is SMNVEV in the germline V gene (reference sequence). The CDR3 length is 17 residues. With 5 bases clipped from V and 2 bases from J, the junction kept 12 bases outside the gene matches.